Sequencing of this TCR beta chain was carried out in a study of OX40 agonist ivuxolimab in advanced cancers. Trimming shortened V by 7 bases and J by 7 bases, and 13 bases separated the two germline ends. The CDR3 covers 13 residues. The germline gives CDR1 SNHLY, CDR2 FYNNEI. Using immunoSEQ multiplex PCR, the repertoire was profiled, and TCRdb retains in-frame clones only, with some absent. Here the sample spans over 50,000 clones, roughly 90% being singletons. The chain combines TRBV2 with TRBJ2-2; D possibly corresponds to TRBD2 (5 bases). The sequence derives from an adult with an advanced solid tumor such as melanoma, head and neck, liver or kidney cancer. The specimen comprised CD4+ or CD8+ T cells sorted from blood, sampled in a trial of the OX40 agonist ivuxolimab. The CDR3 nucleotides are TGTGCCAGCAAAGATGAGGAGGTCGGGGAGCTGTTTTTT. This gives the protein CASKDEEVGELFF.